This is a list of T cell receptor beta chains from one sample in a study of T cells after posttransplantation cyclophosphamide. Only in-frame clones appear in the TCRdb table, and some are missing; sequencing was by immunoSEQ multiplex PCR. The data hold more than 12,000 clones, with 76% observed a single time. What was sequenced was memory CD4+ T cells sorted from PBMCs. The receptors stem from a man between 50 and 59 years old. Both conserved end residues are part of each CDR3. The D gene is left open where the match is weak. Clone size appears in some rows only: once, few, many, or a class for an expanded clone.

V: TRBV28; D: TRBD1; J: TRBJ1-2; size: NA; CDR3: CASSRNILGTADYGYTF; DNA: TGTGCCAGCAGCCGGAATATCTTGGGGACAGCCGACTATGGCTACACCTTC
V: TRBV10-3; D: NA; J: TRBJ2-5; size: few; CDR3: CAISEHETQYF; DNA: TGTGCCATCAGCGAACATGAGACCCAGTACTTC
V: TRBV7-2; D: TRBD2; J: TRBJ2-3; size: NA; CDR3: CASSSFGGTSGDTQYF; DNA: TGTGCCAGCAGCTCTTTCGGGGGGACTAGTGGTGATACGCAGTATTTT
V: TRBV19; D: NA; J: TRBJ2-3; size: NA; CDR3: CASSVTVEPDTQYF; DNA: TGTGCCAGTAGTGTGACAGTAGAACCAGATACGCAGTATTTT
V: TRBV6-5; D: NA; J: TRBJ1-6; size: few; CDR3: CASSSPENSPLHF; DNA: TGTGCCAGCAGTTCGCCCGAGAATTCACCCCTCCACTTT
V: TRBV6-5; D: NA; J: TRBJ1-5; size: few; CDR3: CASSPGGRNQPQHF; DNA: TGTGCCAGCAGCCCAGGAGGCAGGAATCAGCCCCAGCATTTT
V: TRBV11-1; D: TRBD2; J: TRBJ2-3; size: NA; CDR3: CASSLGLAADASTDTQYF; DNA: TGTGCCAGCAGCTTAGGACTAGCGGCAGATGCTAGCACAGATACGCAGTATTTT
V: TRBV19; D: TRBD1; J: TRBJ1-2; size: NA; CDR3: CASRGTGGSNYGYTF; DNA: TGTGCCAGTAGGGGGACAGGGGGATCTAACTATGGCTACACCTTC
V: TRBV6-1; D: TRBD1; J: TRBJ2-7; size: NA; CDR3: CASRPQGAYEQYF; DNA: TGTGCCAGCAGGCCACAGGGGGCCTACGAGCAGTACTTC
V: TRBV18; D: NA; J: TRBJ1-3; size: NA; CDR3: CASSEDLQGYTIYF; DNA: TGTGCCAGCTCGGAAGACTTGCAGGGGTACACCATATATTTT
V: TRBV29-1; D: TRBD2; J: TRBJ2-1; size: once; CDR3: CSVGASGTFNEQFF; DNA: TGCAGCGTAGGGGCTAGCGGGACTTTCAATGAGCAGTTCTTC
V: TRBV10-3; D: NA; J: TRBJ2-3; size: NA; CDR3: CAIMRALSSTDTQYF; DNA: TGTGCCATCATGAGGGCGTTATCTAGCACAGATACGCAGTATTTT
V: TRBV10-3; D: NA; J: TRBJ1-2; size: NA; CDR3: CATEADAITF; DNA: TGTGCCACCGAGGCCGACGCTATCACCTTC
V: TRBV29-1; D: TRBD1; J: TRBJ1-4; size: NA; CDR3: CSAYRGTDEKLFF; DNA: TGCAGCGCCTACAGGGGAACGGATGAAAAACTGTTTTTT
V: TRBV7-2; D: NA; J: TRBJ2-2; size: NA; CDR3: CASSPRTVNTGELFF; DNA: TGTGCCAGCAGCCCAAGGACTGTTAACACCGGGGAGCTGTTTTTT
V: TRBV27; D: TRBD1; J: TRBJ1-1; size: NA; CDR3: CASSSHRDRGAAFF; DNA: TGTGCCAGCAGTTCCCACCGGGACAGGGGGGCGGCTTTCTTT
V: TRBV6-5; D: NA; J: TRBJ1-5; size: NA; CDR3: CASSYSGKSQPQHF; DNA: TGTGCCAGCAGTTACTCCGGGAAAAGTCAGCCCCAGCATTTT
V: TRBV6-1; D: NA; J: TRBJ2-7; size: NA; CDR3: CASGLSGSYEQYF; DNA: TGTGCCAGCGGTCTTTCAGGGTCATACGAGCAGTACTTC
V: TRBV27; D: TRBD2; J: TRBJ2-5; size: NA; CDR3: CASSSTVAGGGETQYF; DNA: TGTGCCAGCAGTTCCACGGTCGCGGGGGGCGGAGAGACCCAGTACTTC
V: TRBV4-1; D: NA; J: TRBJ2-1; size: NA; CDR3: CASSPYRLGLGNEQFF; DNA: TGCGCCAGCAGCCCATATAGACTGGGACTTGGGAATGAGCAGTTCTTC
V: TRBV20-1; D: NA; J: TRBJ2-1; size: NA; CDR3: CSARGRGKEFF; DNA: TGCAGTGCTAGGGGCCGGGGGAAGGAGTTCTTC
V: TRBV7-2; D: NA; J: TRBJ1-6; size: once; CDR3: CASSLGRNSPAYNSPLHF; DNA: TGTGCCAGCAGCTTAGGTAGGAACAGCCCGGCGTATAATTCACCCCTCCACTTT
V: TRBV19; D: TRBD2; J: TRBJ2-1; size: once; CDR3: CASSIGGTRGGNEQFF; DNA: TGTGCCAGTAGTATAGGGGGGACTAGGGGGGGCAATGAGCAGTTCTTC
V: TRBV7-3; D: NA; J: TRBJ1-1; size: NA; CDR3: CASSSTTGVPFF; DNA: TGTGCCAGCAGCTCCACGACCGGGGTGCCTTTCTTT
V: TRBV28; D: NA; J: TRBJ1-5; size: NA; CDR3: CASTFGGTQNQPQHF; DNA: TGTGCCAGCACCTTTGGGGGGACCCAGAATCAGCCCCAGCATTTT
V: TRBV2; D: NA; J: TRBJ1-5; size: NA; CDR3: CASSLRVGQPQHF; DNA: TGTGCCAGCAGTCTCAGGGTTGGGCAGCCCCAGCATTTT
V: TRBV6-5; D: NA; J: TRBJ2-7; size: few; CDR3: CASSFPQQAYEQYF; DNA: TGTGCCAGCAGTTTCCCCCAACAGGCCTACGAGCAGTACTTC
V: TRBV6-5; D: NA; J: TRBJ1-2; size: NA; CDR3: CASSQSLGGIYGYTF; DNA: TGTGCCAGCAGTCAATCGCTTGGGGGGATATATGGCTACACCTTC
V: TRBV7-8; D: NA; J: TRBJ1-1; size: NA; CDR3: CASSPWLQGITEAFF; DNA: TGTGCCAGCAGCCCATGGCTACAGGGCATCACTGAAGCTTTCTTT
V: TRBV19; D: NA; J: TRBJ1-1; size: NA; CDR3: CASSQTGTEAFF; DNA: TGTGCCAGTAGCCAGACAGGCACTGAAGCTTTCTTT
V: TRBV5-6; D: NA; J: TRBJ2-7; size: NA; CDR3: CASSIRELTYEQYF; DNA: TGTGCCAGCAGCATCCGGGAACTAACCTACGAGCAGTACTTC
V: TRBV5-6; D: NA; J: TRBJ2-3; size: NA; CDR3: CASSLGSIALRAQYF; DNA: TGTGCCAGCAGCTTGGGCTCCATAGCCCTCAGGGCGCAGTATTTT
V: TRBV10-3; D: NA; J: TRBJ2-7; size: NA; CDR3: CAISQGQGVVAEQYF; DNA: TGTGCCATCAGCCAGGGGCAGGGTGTCGTCGCGGAGCAGTACTTC
V: TRBV4-2; D: NA; J: TRBJ2-7; size: once; CDR3: CASSQERSGPYEQYF; DNA: TGTGCCAGCAGCCAAGAAAGGAGCGGACCCTACGAGCAGTACTTC
V: TRBV7-2; D: TRBD2; J: TRBJ2-3; size: once; CDR3: CASSGVAGGLADTQYF; DNA: TGTGCCAGCAGCGGGGTAGCGGGAGGGCTCGCAGATACGCAGTATTTT
V: TRBV14; D: TRBD2; J: TRBJ2-3; size: few; CDR3: CASSQTGTSGPYTQYF; DNA: TGTGCCAGCAGCCAGACCGGGACTAGCGGCCCCTATACGCAGTATTTT
V: TRBV5-4; D: NA; J: TRBJ2-1; size: NA; CDR3: CASSQPLVRVKNEQFF; DNA: TGTGCCAGCAGCCAACCCCTGGTGAGGGTAAAGAATGAGCAGTTCTTC
V: TRBV4-2; D: NA; J: TRBJ1-2; size: NA; CDR3: CASSQDGAGFGADGYTF; DNA: TGTGCCAGCAGCCAAGATGGGGCAGGGTTTGGTGCTGATGGCTACACCTTC
V: TRBV10-1; D: TRBD1; J: TRBJ2-6; size: once; CDR3: CATKDRGRSGANVLTF; DNA: TGCGCCACTAAGGACAGGGGACGGTCCGGGGCCAACGTCCTGACTTTC
V: TRBV6-1; D: NA; J: TRBJ2-6; size: NA; CDR3: CASSERRSGANVLTF; DNA: TGTGCCAGCAGTGAACGGAGGTCTGGGGCCAACGTCCTGACTTTC
V: TRBV4-3; D: NA; J: TRBJ2-2; size: few; CDR3: CASSQAFNLVRPGELFF; DNA: TGCGCCAGCAGCCAAGCCTTCAACCTAGTCCGTCCCGGGGAGCTGTTTTTT
V: TRBV4-1; D: NA; J: TRBJ2-1; size: NA; CDR3: CASRRTIVSLNEQFF; DNA: TGCGCCAGCAGGCGGACTATAGTATCTCTCAATGAGCAGTTCTTC
V: TRBV2; D: TRBD2; J: TRBJ2-1; size: NA; CDR3: CASSELAGGPPNEQFF; DNA: TGTGCCAGCAGTGAATTAGCGGGAGGGCCACCCAATGAGCAGTTCTTC
V: TRBV7-2; D: TRBD2; J: TRBJ2-7; size: NA; CDR3: CASSRTSGGYEQYF; DNA: TGTGCCAGCAGCCGGACTAGCGGGGGCTACGAGCAGTACTTC
V: TRBV19; D: NA; J: TRBJ2-5; size: NA; CDR3: CASSIDAVQETQYF; DNA: TGTGCCAGTAGTATAGATGCAGTCCAAGAGACCCAGTACTTC
V: TRBV4-2; D: NA; J: TRBJ2-5; size: NA; CDR3: CASSHDYRETQYF; DNA: TGTGCCAGCAGTCACGACTATCGGGAGACCCAGTACTTC
V: TRBV7-7; D: NA; J: TRBJ1-3; size: few; CDR3: CASSPYAGNTIYF; DNA: TGTGCTAGCAGCCCCTATGCTGGAAACACCATATATTTT
V: TRBV28; D: NA; J: TRBJ2-7; size: NA; CDR3: CASSLRWSGEQYF; DNA: TGTGCCAGCAGTTTACGGTGGTCGGGTGAGCAGTACTTC
V: TRBV10-1; D: NA; J: TRBJ2-7; size: NA; CDR3: CASNDRGPFYEQYF; DNA: TGCGCCAGCAACGATCGCGGCCCCTTTTACGAGCAGTACTTC
V: TRBV2; D: NA; J: TRBJ1-5; size: NA; CDR3: CASSEDGYNQPQHF; DNA: TGTGCCAGCAGTGAAGACGGTTACAATCAGCCCCAGCATTTT
V: TRBV6-1; D: NA; J: TRBJ2-3; size: once; CDR3: CASSAAGYTDTQYF; DNA: TGTGCCAGCAGTGCTGCGGGGTACACAGATACGCAGTATTTT
V: TRBV7-9; D: NA; J: TRBJ2-7; size: few; CDR3: CASSPPLRLGGYEQYF; DNA: TGTGCCAGCAGCCCACCCCTCAGACTAGGCGGCTACGAGCAGTACTTC
V: TRBV27; D: NA; J: TRBJ2-5; size: NA; CDR3: CASSRDWEETQYF; DNA: TGTGCCAGCAGCCGGGACTGGGAAGAGACCCAGTACTTC